The 24 T cell receptor beta chains below were found in one sample sequenced in a study of control samples from healthy donors and cancer patients. Sequenced by immunoSEQ multiplex PCR; TCRdb stores in-frame clones only, minus some. In the table there are about 89,000 clones, roughly 86% of which are singletons. The sample comprised blood. The receptors shown here come from a man aged 30 to 45 in good health.

This clone was seen just once. The rearrangement uses TRBV6-1 and TRBJ1-1; D possibly corresponds to TRBD1 (5 bases). Trimming shortened V by 3 bases and J by 1 base, and 9 bases separated the two germline ends. This CDR3 contains 14 residues. The germline CDR1 and CDR2 sequences are MNHNS and SASEGT. CDR3 nucleotides: TGTGCCAGCAGTGAGGAGAGGGGGAACACTGAAGCTTTCTTT. Its translation: CASSEERGNTEAFF.

In DNA, the CDR3 is TGTGCCAGCGACAACCGAAATCAGCCCCAGCATTTT. Protein: CASDNRNQPQHF. V gene TRBV12-3 or TRBV12-4 combines with J gene TRBJ1-5; D uncertain. The CDR3 contains 12 residues. Trimming took 8 bases from V and 4 from J, leaving 9 bases between them.

The V and J genes are TRBV5-3 and TRBJ1-1; D is unclear. TRBV5-3 is an ORF; its function is uncertain. The CDR3 has 17 residues. V was cut by 2 bases and J by 0 bases, with 17 bases left in between. This CDR3 reads CARSLASRFTMNTEAFF. The CDR3 nucleotides are TGTGCCAGAAGCTTAGCCTCTAGGTTTACCATGAACACTGAAGCTTTCTTT.

The chain joins TRBV5-4 to TRBJ2-5, with TRBD1 identical over 7 bases. With 4 bases clipped from V and 3 bases from J, the junction kept 6 bases outside the gene matches. This CDR3 has 14 residues. Looked up from germline, CDR1 is SGHNT and CDR2 is YYREEE (reference sequence). The CDR3 bases are TGTGCCAGCAGCCTACAGGGGACCGAAGAGACCCAGTACTTC. Translated: CASSLQGTEETQYF.

This clone was counted many times. This chain links TRBV7-9 with TRBJ2-6; possible D gene TRBD1, 5 bases. The CDR3 is 17 residues long. CDR1 SEHNR and CDR2 FQNEAQ come from the germline V gene (reference sequence). The V gene lost 5 bases and the J gene lost 1 base, with 15 bases spanning the gap. The CDR3 nucleotides read TGTGCCAGCAGCCAAGGCCGACCAGGGTCTGGGGCCAACGTCCTGACTTTC. Translation gives CASSQGRPGSGANVLTF.

The chain joins TRBV24-1 to TRBJ2-2; D may be TRBD1 or TRBD2 (5 bases each). Trimming cost V 9 bases and J 2 bases, with 9 bases left between them. CDR1 and CDR2 (germline): KGHDR, SFDVKD. The CDR3 totals 13 residues. As DNA, the CDR3 is TGTGCCACCCGGGACCCCAACACCGGGGAGCTGTTTTTT. It yields the protein CATRDPNTGELFF.

The V gene is TRBV11-2, the J gene TRBJ2-5; 9 bases map to TRBD2. CDR1 and CDR2 from the germline V gene are SGHAT and FQNNGV. J was trimmed by 1 base and V by 5 bases; bases with no gene match: 5. The CDR3 extends over 15 amino acids. The CDR3 spells CASSPRLAVQETQYF. CDR3 nucleotide sequence: TGTGCCAGCAGCCCCCGACTAGCGGTCCAAGAGACCCAGTACTTC. Filled out from reference TRBV11-2 and TRBJ2-5, the complete variable domain reads EAGVAQSPRYKIIEKRQSVAFWCNPISGHATLYWYQQILGQGPKLLIQFQNNGVVDDSQLPKDRFSAERLKGVDSTLKIQPAKLEDSAVYLCASSPRLAVQETQYFGPGTRLLVL.

The chain combines TRBV7-8 with TRBJ1-3, with TRBD1 matching over 10 bases. This CDR3 is 17 amino acids long. Trimming cost V 5 bases and J 4 bases; bases outside gene matches: 11. From germline, CDR1 is SGHVS and CDR2 FQNEAQ. CDR3 loop: CASSTGQGFAGGNTIYF. CDR3 bases: TGTGCCAGCAGCACGGGACAGGGGTTTGCGGGCGGAAACACCATATATTTT.

This rearrangement joins TRBV9 to TRBJ2-3; the D gene could be TRBD1 or TRBD2 (5 bases each). Trimming shortened V by 3 bases and J by 2 bases, and 16 bases separated the two germline ends. This CDR3 spans 16 amino acids. Per the germline V gene, CDR1 is SGDLS and CDR2 is YYNGEE. CDR3: CASSARDPPSTDTQYF. The CDR3 nucleotides read TGTGCCAGCAGCGCCCGGGACCCCCCCTCCACAGATACGCAGTATTTT.

The chain has TRBV10-3 and TRBJ1-2; no clear D. Germline loops: CDR1 ENHRY, CDR2 SYGVKD. This CDR3 is 13 amino acids long. V was trimmed by 6 bases and J by 6 bases, leaving 14 bases between them. CDR3 amino acids: CAISLQTQDGYTF. CDR3 coding DNA: TGTGCCATCAGCCTACAGACCCAAGATGGCTACACCTTC.

This sequence joins TRBV5-1 and TRBJ2-1, with a possible D match to TRBD1 (6 bases). Trimming pared 1 base from V and 5 bases from J, leaving 13 bases between. CDR3 length: 15 amino acids. The germline V gene has CDR1 SGHRS and CDR2 YFSETQ. The CDR3 region has the DNA TGCGCCAGCAGCTTGCAGGGGCTCCCCAACAATGAGCAGTTCTTC. Amino acids: CASSLQGLPNNEQFF. Variable domain in full (rest from reference TRBV5-1 and TRBJ2-1): KAGVTQTPRYLIKTRGQQVTLSCSPISGHRSVSWYQQTPGQGLQFLFEYFSETQRNKGNFPGRFSGRQFSNSRSEMNVSTLELGDSALYLCASSLQGLPNNEQFFGPGTRLTVL.

The gene calls are TRBV6-5 and TRBJ2-5, with TRBD2 as a possible D gene (6 bases). The CDR3 is 13 amino acids. With 6 bases removed from V and 2 bases from J, the gap between germline ends came to 10 bases. CDR1 and CDR2 from the germline V gene are MNHEY and SVGAGI. Here the CDR3 DNA reads TGTGCCAGCAGCCCGGGACTTCAAGAGACCCAGTACTTC. Translated, it gives CASSPGLQETQYF.

This chain joins TRBV6-1 and TRBJ1-2, with 9 bases aligning to TRBD1. The CDR3 loop spans 14 amino acids. V lost 4 bases and J lost 8; bases outside the gene matches: 8. Per germline, CDR1 MNHNS and CDR2 SASEGT. The CDR3 region has the DNA TGTGCCAGCAGTGCAGCGAACAGGGGGCACGGCTACACCTTC. Translated, it gives CASSAANRGHGYTF.

V gene TRBV2 combines with J gene TRBJ1-2; D is uncertain. This CDR3 contains 14 residues. Germline CDR1 is SNHLY and CDR2 is FYNNEI. V was shortened by 1 base and J by 7 bases, with 13 bases between the two germline ends. The CDR3 spells CASSEGEVVVGYTF. The DNA for the CDR3 is TGTGCCAGCAGTGAAGGGGAAGTTGTCGTTGGCTACACCTTC.

The chain combines TRBV28 with TRBJ1-5; TRBD1 agrees at 11 bases. Germline lookup yields CDR1 MDHEN and CDR2 SYDVKM. V lost 5 bases, J lost 4 bases, and 7 bases stayed unmatched. The CDR3 is 16 residues long. The CDR3 DNA reads TGTGCCAGCAGTCCCGGGACAGGGGGTTCGAATCAGCCCCAGCATTTT. This codes for CASSPGTGGSNQPQHF. The variable domain in full, completed from reference TRBV28 and TRBJ1-5, reads DVKVTQSSRYLVKRTGEKVFLECVQDMDHENMFWYRQDPGLGLRLIYFSYDVKMKEKGDIPEGYSVSREKKERFSLILESASTNQTSMYLCASSPGTGGSNQPQHFGDGTRLSIL.

The rearrangement joins TRBV2 to TRBJ2-7; TRBD1 is a possible D gene (6 bases). The CDR3 extends over 12 amino acids. Germline V gives CDR1 SNHLY, CDR2 FYNNEI. V lost 6 bases to trimming and J lost 4 bases, with 10 bases between them. CDR3 residues: CASREQGYEQYV. In DNA, the CDR3 is TGTGCCAGCAGGGAACAGGGATACGAGCAGTACGTC.

V is TRBV12-1 and J is TRBJ2-7; the table's D call TRBD2 went unverified against the DNA. TRBV12-1 is deemed a pseudogene. The CDR3 sequence is 12 residues long. DNA for the CDR3: TGTGCCAGCAGCGCTAGCGACTACGAGCAGTACGTC. Translating it yields CASSASDYEQYV.

This chain joins TRBV7-3 and TRBJ2-1; 8 bases match TRBD1. V dropped 5 bases and J dropped 7; count of bases not matched to a gene: 4. Germline V CDR1 and CDR2: SGHTA, FQGTGA. This CDR3 spans 13 amino acids. The CDR3 sequence: CASSRGQGNEQFF. The CDR3 coding sequence is TGTGCCAGCAGCCGAGGACAGGGAAATGAGCAGTTCTTC. The whole variable domain, remainder taken from reference TRBV7-3 and TRBJ2-1, is GAGVSQTPSNKVTEKGKYVELRCDPISGHTALYWYRQSLGQGPEFLIYFQGTGAADDSGLPNDRFFAVRPEGSVSTLKIQRTERGDSAVYLCASSRGQGNEQFFGPGTRLTVL.

The CDR3 spells CASSLFEGQPQHF. The CDR3 bases are TGTGCCAGCAGCCTGTTCGAGGGTCAGCCCCAGCATTTT. This chain uses TRBV2 with TRBJ1-5, with no clear D. This CDR3 has 13 residues. Germline lookup yields CDR1 SNHLY and CDR2 FYNNEI. Deletions cut 6 bases from V and 6 bases from J, with 12 bases between.

V is TRBV11-1 and J is TRBJ2-1; D uncertain. V was clipped by 2 bases and J by 4 bases, with 6 bases between them. Germline lookup yields CDR1 SGHAT and CDR2 FQDESV (reference sequence). The length of the CDR3 is 13 residues. CDR3 loop: CASSLKGYNEQFF. The CDR3 nucleotides read TGTGCCAGCAGCTTAAAGGGATACAATGAGCAGTTCTTC.

As DNA, the CDR3 is TGTGCCTGGGGTGGGACAGGGGGATTTGGAGCTTTCTTT. This sequence encodes CAWGGTGGFGAFF. The chain uses TRBV30 and TRBJ1-1; 11 nucleotides line up with TRBD1. V dropped 5 bases and J dropped 10; count of bases not matched to a gene: 9. CDR3 length equals 13 residues. The germline gives CDR1 GTSNPN, CDR2 SVGIG (reference sequence). Full variable domain (remainder filled in from reference TRBV30 and TRBJ1-1): SQTIHQWPATLVQPVGSPLSLECTVEGTSNPNLYWYRQAAGRGLQLLFYSVGIGQISSEVPQNLSASRPQDRQFILSSKKLLLSDSGFYLCAWGGTGGFGAFFGQGTRLTVV.

The chain employs TRBV5-5 and TRBJ1-1; D is perhaps TRBD1 (6 bases). The CDR3 totals 14 residues. Between the trimmed V and J ends, which lost 2 bases and 1 base, there was a span of 9 bases. Germline-derived CDR1 and CDR2 are SGHKS and YYEKEE (reference sequence). The CDR3 loop is CASSFGTWNTEAFF. The CDR3 DNA follows: TGTGCCAGCAGCTTCGGGACATGGAACACTGAAGCTTTCTTT.

This chain uses TRBV12-5 with TRBJ2-5; TRBD2 aligns across 8 bases. This CDR3 contains 15 residues. Germline V gene data show CDR1 as LGHNT and CDR2 as FRNRAP. V gave up 6 bases and J gave up 1 base; unmatched junction bases: 7. CDR3 sequence reads: CASGPSGGTQETQYF. In nucleotides, the CDR3 is TGTGCTAGTGGCCCCTCGGGGGGGACCCAAGAGACCCAGTACTTC.

The chain recombines TRBV27 with TRBJ1-6; the D is unclear. The V gene lost 6 bases and the J gene lost 8 bases, with 20 bases spanning the gap. This CDR3 has 16 residues. Germline V CDR1 and CDR2: MNHEY, SMNVEV (reference sequence). The CDR3 protein is CASRSDGSGPYSPLHF. The CDR3 nucleotides are TGTGCCAGCAGATCGGACGGATCAGGACCCTATTCACCCCTCCACTTT.